The 10 T cell receptor beta chains listed next were all sequenced from one sample in a study of cytomegalovirus exposure and HLA in healthy donors. Researchers ran the PCR with 60 Vbeta and 13 Jbeta primers. Generated by immunoSEQ multiplex PCR, the TCRdb table keeps only in-frame clones and is missing some. Of under 130,000 clones in the sample, 75% to 85% were seen once. Source material: PBMCs. The receptors come from a man in his thirties or forties in good health and CMV-seronegative.

This clone appeared once. The junction shows a germline mismatch at one end, possibly a read error. The chain uses TRBV14 and TRBJ2-2, with D possibly matching TRBD2 (6 bases). CDR1 and CDR2 from the germline V gene are SGHDN and FVKESK. There are 17 residues in the CDR3. DNA for the CDR3: TGTGCCAGCAGTCAAGAAAGGAGGGGAATGGAAGCCGGGGAGCTGTTTTTT. Translation: CASSQERRGMEAGELFF. Based on the CDR3 plus reference TRBV14 and TRBJ2-2, the full variable domain is EAGVTQFPSHSVIEKGQTVTLRCDPISGHDNLYWYRRVMGKEIKFLLHFVKESKQDESGMPNNRFLAERTGGTYSTLKVQPAELEDSGVYFCASSQERRGMEAGELFFGEGSRLTVL.

This clone was detected a few times. V usage is TRBV6-5 and J usage is TRBJ1-3, with D tentatively TRBD1 (6 bases). The germline CDR1 and CDR2 sequences are MNHEY and SVGAGI. There are 14 residues in the CDR3. V was clipped by 5 bases and J by 4 bases, with 12 bases between them. Here the CDR3 DNA reads TGTGCCAGCAGTCCCGGCAGGGGAGGAAACACCATATATTTT. It specifies CASSPGRGGNTIYF.

The gene calls are TRBV6-5 and TRBJ1-5; weak D call: TRBD1 (5 bases). Germline CDR1 and CDR2: MNHEY and SVGAGI. V was shortened by 5 bases and J by 1 base, with 9 bases between the two germline ends. CDR3 length equals 14 residues. This CDR3 is CASSGQGSNQPQHF. CDR3 DNA: TGTGCCAGCAGTGGGCAGGGAAGCAATCAGCCCCAGCATTTT.

V and J are TRBV7-6 and TRBJ1-1; 8 nucleotides align to TRBD1. Germline CDR1 reads SGHVS; CDR2 reads FNYEAQ. V was pared by 5 bases and J by 0 bases, with 5 bases of the junction left unmatched. This CDR3 comprises 15 residues. CDR3: CASSPGQGMNTEAFF. CDR3 DNA: TGTGCCAGCAGCCCAGGACAGGGAATGAACACTGAAGCTTTCTTT. Full variable domain (missing parts from reference TRBV7-6 and TRBJ1-1): GAGVSQSPRYKVTKRGQDVALRCDPISGHVSLYWYRQALGQGPEFLTYFNYEAQQDKSGLPNDRFSAERPEGSISTLTIQRTEQRDSAMYRCASSPGQGMNTEAFFGQGTRLTVV.

The V call is TRBV7-3, the J call TRBJ1-1; no reliable D call. The germline V and J ends were trimmed by 4 bases and 3 bases, with 9 bases remaining between them. This CDR3 comprises 13 residues. The V gene's germline CDR1 is SGHTA and CDR2 FQGTGA. The CDR3, as DNA: TGTGCCAGCAGCTCCGGTACCTACACTGAAGCTTTCTTT. Its protein is CASSSGTYTEAFF.

This chain links TRBV7-6 with TRBJ1-1; no firm D call. Germline-derived CDR1 and CDR2 are SGHVS and FNYEAQ. Trimming shortened V by 2 bases and J by 1 base, and 20 bases separated the two germline ends. CDR3 length: 18 residues. The CDR3 protein is CASSLRPLSGQANTEAFF. CDR3 DNA sequence: TGTGCCAGCAGCTTAAGGCCCCTAAGCGGTCAGGCGAACACTGAAGCTTTCTTT.

About this clone: A single base is all that separates this from a far larger clone, so a read error is likely. This chain connects TRBV7-3 to TRBJ2-2; D not certain. The CDR3 is 13 residues long. The V gene's germline CDR1 is SGHTA and CDR2 FQGTGA. Trimming removed 3 bases at V and 2 bases at J, with 4 bases between. CDR3 region: CASSFVNTGELFF. The CDR3, as DNA: TGTGCCAGCAGCTTCGTAAACACCGGGGAGCTGTTTTTT.

The chain is built from TRBV28 and TRBJ1-5, with a weak D call TRBD1 (5 bases). The CDR3 runs 14 residues. Per the germline V gene, CDR1 is MDHEN and CDR2 is SYDVKM. The germline V and J ends were trimmed by 2 bases and 8 bases, with 13 bases remaining between them. The CDR3 protein is CASSLSPGREPQHF. The CDR3 DNA sequence: TGTGCCAGCAGTTTAAGTCCAGGGAGGGAGCCCCAGCATTTT.

The CDR3 DNA sequence: TGTGCCAGCAGCTTGGCTCGGCGGGAGAGCGAGCAGTACTTC. This encodes CASSLARRESEQYF. This rearrangement joins TRBV5-5 to TRBJ2-7, with 7 positions matching TRBD2. This CDR3 is built from 14 residues. The ends lost 0 bases at V and 6 bases at J; junction bases unmatched: 6. Germline assignment: CDR1 SGHKS and CDR2 YYEKEE (reference sequence).

The chain carries TRBV19 and TRBJ1-4; no clear D. The germline gives CDR1 LNHDA, CDR2 SQIVND (reference sequence). This CDR3 is 16 amino acids long. Trimming stripped 4 bases from V and 0 bases from J, with 12 bases between. This CDR3 reads CASSTAHSSTNEKLFF. CDR3 sequence (DNA): TGTGCCAGTAGTACCGCCCACAGTTCAACTAATGAAAAACTGTTTTTT.